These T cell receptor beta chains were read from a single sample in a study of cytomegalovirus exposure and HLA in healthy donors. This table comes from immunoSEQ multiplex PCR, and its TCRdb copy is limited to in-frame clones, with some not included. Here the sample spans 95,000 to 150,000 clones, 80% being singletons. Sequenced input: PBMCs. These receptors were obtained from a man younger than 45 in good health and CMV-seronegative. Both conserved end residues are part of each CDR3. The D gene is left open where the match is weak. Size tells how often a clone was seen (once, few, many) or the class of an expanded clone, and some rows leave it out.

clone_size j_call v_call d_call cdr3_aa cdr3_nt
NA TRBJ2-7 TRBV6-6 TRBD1 CASSYSGTAYEQYF TGTGCCAGCAGTTACTCGGGGACAGCCTACGAGCAGTACTTC
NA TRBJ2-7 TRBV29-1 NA CSVDRGNTYEQYF TGCAGCGTTGACCGGGGGAATACCTACGAGCAGTACTTC
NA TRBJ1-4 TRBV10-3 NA CAISEGWMDSSTNEKLFF TGTGCCATCAGTGAAGGATGGATGGACTCCTCAACTAATGAAAAACTGTTTTTT
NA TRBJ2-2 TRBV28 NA CASSFGSSNTGELFF TGTGCCAGCAGTTTTGGCAGTTCGAACACCGGGGAGCTGTTTTTT
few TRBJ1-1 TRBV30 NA CAWSRRWGEAFF TGTGCCTGGAGTCGAAGGTGGGGGGAGGCTTTCTTT
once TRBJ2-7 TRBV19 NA CASSIGIWSSYEQYF TGTGCCAGTAGTATCGGTATCTGGAGCTCCTACGAGCAGTACTTC
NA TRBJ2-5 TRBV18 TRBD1 CASSPYSGQGGETQYF TGTGCCAGCTCACCCTACTCCGGACAGGGGGGAGAGACCCAGTACTTC
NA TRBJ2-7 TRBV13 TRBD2 CASSLRLAGGEQYF TGTGCCAGCAGCTTGAGACTAGCGGGGGGGGAGCAGTACTTC
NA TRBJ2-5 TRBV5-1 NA CASSFLGSRNQETQYF TGCGCCAGCAGCTTCTTGGGGAGTAGAAACCAAGAGACCCAGTACTTC
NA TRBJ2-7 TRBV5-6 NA CASSLEISSGEQYF TGTGCCAGCAGCTTGGAAATCAGCTCGGGCGAGCAGTACTTC
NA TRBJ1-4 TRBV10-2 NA CASSDVATNEKLFF TGCGCCAGCAGTGATGTCGCAACTAATGAAAAACTGTTTTTT
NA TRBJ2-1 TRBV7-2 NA CASSYYGSYNEQFF TGTGCCAGCAGTTACTATGGGTCCTACAATGAGCAGTTCTTC
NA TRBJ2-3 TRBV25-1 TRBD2 CASSQGRGGSTDTQYF TGTGCCAGCTCCCAGGGGCGGGGGGGTAGCACAGATACGCAGTATTTT
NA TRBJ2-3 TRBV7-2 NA CASSPGVERRIDTQYF TGTGCCAGCAGCCCCGGGGTGGAGCGGCGAATAGATACGCAGTATTTT
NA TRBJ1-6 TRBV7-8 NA CASSSPPQASSYNSPLHF TGTGCCAGCAGCTCCCCGCCGCAGGCGAGCTCCTATAATTCACCCCTCCACTTT
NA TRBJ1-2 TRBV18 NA CASSPGGGYGYTF TGTGCCAGCTCACCAGGGGGCGGGTATGGCTACACCTTC
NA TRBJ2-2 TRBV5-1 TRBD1 CASRGQDTGELFF TGCGCCAGCAGGGGACAGGACACCGGGGAGCTGTTTTTT
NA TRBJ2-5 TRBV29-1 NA CSVGAGEETQYF TGCAGCGTTGGTGCAGGGGAAGAGACCCAGTACTTC
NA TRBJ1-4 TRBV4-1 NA CASSKTGLIEKLFF TGCGCCAGCAGCAAGACAGGACTTATTGAAAAACTGTTTTTT
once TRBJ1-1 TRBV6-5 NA CASTSNTEAFF TGTGCCAGCACTTCGAACACTGAAGCTTTCTTT
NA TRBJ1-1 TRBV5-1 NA CASSLDRSYLGTEAFF TGCGCCAGCAGCTTGGATCGGAGCTACCTCGGCACTGAAGCTTTCTTT
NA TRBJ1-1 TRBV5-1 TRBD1 CASSFRTGIGTEAFF TGCGCCAGCAGCTTTCGGACAGGGATAGGGACTGAAGCTTTCTTT
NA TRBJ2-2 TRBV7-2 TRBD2 CASIFSGGVRRELFF TGTGCCAGCATCTTTAGCGGGGGCGTACGCCGGGAGCTGTTTTTT
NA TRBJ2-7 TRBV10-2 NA CASTKTGGDEQYF TGCGCCAGCACCAAGACAGGAGGAGACGAGCAGTACTTC
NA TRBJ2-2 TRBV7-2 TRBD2 CASSLNLAGGPNTGELFF TGTGCCAGCAGCCTTAACCTAGCGGGGGGGCCGAACACCGGGGAGCTGTTTTTT
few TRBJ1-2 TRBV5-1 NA CASSLELGGGYTF TGCGCCAGCAGCTTGGAATTAGGAGGCGGCTACACCTTC
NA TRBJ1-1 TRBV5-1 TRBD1 CASSFTGDTEAFF TGCGCCAGCAGCTTCACAGGGGACACTGAAGCTTTCTTT
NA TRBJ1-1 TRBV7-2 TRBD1 CASSSWGQTNTEAFF TGTGCCAGCAGCTCATGGGGACAGACGAACACTGAAGCTTTCTTT
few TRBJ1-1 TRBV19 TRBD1 CASRQRQGGTEAFF TGTGCCAGTCGCCAAAGACAGGGGGGGACTGAAGCTTTCTTT
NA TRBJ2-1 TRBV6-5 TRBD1 CASSYGQVSYNEQFF TGTGCCAGCAGTTACGGACAGGTGAGCTACAATGAGCAGTTCTTC
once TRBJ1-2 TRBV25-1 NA CASSERQVGGYTF TGTGCCAGCAGTGAGCGACAGGTTGGAGGCTACACCTTC